The 5 T cell receptor beta chains listed next were all sequenced from one sample in a study of blood T cells in healthy people across ages (dated by TCRdb to between 2014 and 2017). Library method: 5' RACE. Sequencing was carried out with an Illumina HiSeq 2500. The second PCR ran for about 6 to 11 cycles and used a J-beta primer mix along with a sample-barcoded 5' primer. Using fastp trimming at Q25 and MiXCR clonotype assembly, TCRdb reanalyzed the public sequencing data and kept in-frame beta chains. Rows are unified per CDR3 protein, each entry keeping the most common DNA and genes. The sample table shows 1.5 million to 2 million distinct CDR3 sequences, and approximately 28% are seen once. The ten largest clonotypes hold around 7.7% of the sample. The sequencing sample was made of blood. Source of these receptors: a woman in her twenties or thirties in good health.

In its sample, this clonotype was seen many times. The chain employs TRBV29-1 and TRBJ1-2; 7 positions agree with TRBD1. The CDR3 has 11 residues. Trimming removed 4 bases from V and 6 bases from J; junction bases left unmatched: 2. Germline CDR1 is SQVTM and CDR2 is ANQGSEA. The CDR3 DNA follows: TGCAGCGTTGTGACAGGGAATGGCTACACCTTC. It codes for CSVVTGNGYTF.

This clonotype showed up just a few times. In nucleotides, the CDR3 is TGTGCCAGCTCCGCCCGCTCGGTGGCCAACGTCCTGACTTTC. It yields the protein CASSARSVANVLTF. The chain couples TRBV9 to TRBJ2-6; D gene uncertain. The CDR3 sequence is 14 residues long. Trimming took 7 bases from V and 6 from J, leaving 14 bases between them. Germline CDR1 and CDR2: SGDLS and YYNGEE.

For this clonotype: This could be a read error, since a much larger clone is one nucleotide away. The V gene is TRBV20-1, the J gene TRBJ2-7, with TRBD2 matching over 11 bases. V dropped 5 bases and J dropped 7; count of bases not matched to a gene: 16. Germline-derived CDR1 and CDR2 are DFQATT and SNEGSKA (reference sequence). CDR3 length: 16 amino acids. The CDR3 DNA reads TGCAGTGCTCCCAATAGCGGGGGGGCATCCTTGGATGAGCAGTACTTC. As protein: CSAPNSGGASLDEQYF.

This sequence joins TRBV6-5 and TRBJ1-2; 7 nucleotides line up with TRBD1. The germline CDR1 and CDR2 sequences are MNHEY and SVGAGI. Trimming removed 6 bases from V and 3 bases from J; junction bases left unmatched: 7. This CDR3 has 14 residues. This CDR3 reads CASRKQGWDYGYTF. DNA of the CDR3: TGTGCCAGCAGAAAACAGGGGTGGGACTATGGCTACACCTTC.

This clonotype was seen only a few times. The chain joins TRBV3-1 to TRBJ2-3; D might be TRBD2 (6 bases). Trimming shortened V by 1 base and J by 7 bases, and 12 bases separated the two germline ends. This CDR3 is 14 amino acids long. Germline V gene sequence: CDR1 LGHDT, CDR2 YNNKEL (reference sequence). CDR3 bases: TGTGCCAGCAGCCAAGCGGGAGCCCACCATACGCAGTATTTT. Its translation: CASSQAGAHHTQYF.